This is a list of T cell receptor beta chains from one sample in a study of T-cell reconstitution after alpha-beta-depleted transplantation in children. One entry per CDR3 protein results from TCRdb running MiXCR on the PCR reads. The repertoire includes fewer than 85,000 distinct CDR3 sequences, approximately 14% of them detected once, and about 30% sits in the top ten. The sample in question was PBMCs, mostly from graft donor cells, obtained 180 days after TCRalphabeta/CD19-depleted stem cell transplant. The origin of the receptors is a male patient between 2 and 10 years old who had a stem cell transplant for acute lymphoblastic leukemia, so the T cells may come from the graft donor. Each CDR3 is given with its conserved first and last residue. Fields, in order: D gene, J gene, clone size, V gene, CDR3 DNA, CDR3 protein. The D gene is left open where the match is weak. Some rows have no size entry. The others give once, few or many, or a class for an expanded clone.

-	TRBJ1-6	few	TRBV4-3	TGCGCCAGCAGCCCAGGGAGGTCCAGTCATTCACCCCTCCACTTT	CASSPGRSSHSPLHF
-	TRBJ2-6	-	TRBV25-1	TGTGCCAGCAGAGGGGCCCCTGGGGCCAACGTCCTGACTTTC	CASRGAPGANVLTF
-	TRBJ1-5	many	TRBV7-9	TGTGCCAGCAGCTCGCACCCTCTCGACCCCCAGCATTTT	CASSSHPLDPQHF
TRBD1	TRBJ2-5	-	TRBV12-3/TRBV12-4	TGTGCCAGCAGTCGAAACAGGGGGCATGGAAGAGAGACCCAGTACTTC	CASSRNRGHGRETQYF
TRBD1	TRBJ1-2	-	TRBV20-1	TGCAGTGCGAGGGGGCGAGGCTATGGCTACACCTTC	CSARGRGYGYTF
-	TRBJ2-3	-	TRBV25-1	TGTGCCAGCAGCCAACAGGGATCGGATACGCAGTATTTT	CASSQQGSDTQYF
TRBD2	TRBJ2-1	-	TRBV6-1	TGTGCCAGCAGGACGCCTAGCGGGGTCTCCTACAATGAGCAGTTCTTC	CASRTPSGVSYNEQFF
TRBD1	TRBJ2-7	few	TRBV12-3/TRBV12-4	TGTGCCAGCAGTTTAACAGGGGGTCGAGGGGAGCAGTACTTC	CASSLTGGRGEQYF
-	TRBJ2-6	few	TRBV9	TGTGCCAGCAGCGCCACAGGAAGCTCTGGGGCCAACGTCCTGACTTTC	CASSATGSSGANVLTF
-	TRBJ2-2	-	TRBV18	TGTGCCAGCGCGGGCATCAGGGCCACCGGGGAGCTGTTTTTT	CASAGIRATGELFF
-	TRBJ2-6	many	TRBV7-6	TGTGCCAGCAGCTTAGAGGTAGCGGCAAGCTCTGGGGCCAACGTCCTGACTTTC	CASSLEVAASSGANVLTF
TRBD1	TRBJ1-2	few	TRBV20-1	TGCAGTGCTGGAACCTTCAGGGGGCGTACCTATGGCTACACCTTC	CSAGTFRGRTYGYTF
-	TRBJ2-1	once	TRBV28	TGTGCCAGCAGTTCTTTGATAAACTACAATGAGCAGTTCTTC	CASSSLINYNEQFF
-	TRBJ2-7	few	TRBV6-2/TRBV6-3	TGTGCCAGCAGTTCCCTGACAGGAGCCCACGAGCAGTACTTC	CASSSLTGAHEQYF
TRBD1	TRBJ2-5	many	TRBV10-3	TGTGCCATCGGGACAGGGAGGGAGACCCAGTACTTC	CAIGTGRETQYF
-	TRBJ1-2	few	TRBV7-3	TGTGCCAGCAGCCCAATTCCCGGGACTTCTTATGGCTACACCTTC	CASSPIPGTSYGYTF
-	TRBJ2-3	few	TRBV20-1	TGCAGTGCTACTAGGACAGATACGCAGTATTTT	CSATRTDTQYF
TRBD1	TRBJ2-7	-	TRBV20-1	TGCAGTGCTTCGAGGGACAGCACCTCTTACGAGCAGTACTTC	CSASRDSTSYEQYF
-	TRBJ1-1	few	TRBV20-1	TGCAGTGCTAGAGATCGGAGGGCTGAAGCTTTCTTT	CSARDRRAEAFF
-	TRBJ2-4	few	TRBV12-3/TRBV12-4	TGTGCCAGCAGTTTACTAAGGGTAGTTCAGTACTTC	CASSLLRVVQYF
-	TRBJ1-5	-	TRBV7-8	TGTGCCAGCAGCCCCAGAGGAGGGCTTCAGCAGCCCCAGCATTTT	CASSPRGGLQQPQHF
TRBD1	TRBJ2-5	-	TRBV7-6	TGTGCCAGCAGCCCCCAGACCACGGACAGGGGAAAGACCCAGTACTTC	CASSPQTTDRGKTQYF
-	TRBJ2-7	few	TRBV5-1	TGCGCCAGCACAGACGCGCGAACCTACGAGCAGTACTTC	CASTDARTYEQYF
-	TRBJ2-7	many	TRBV15	TGTGCCACCAGCAGAGGACTAGTGGGATCCTACGAGCAGTACTTC	CATSRGLVGSYEQYF
-	TRBJ2-4	few	TRBV10-2	TGCGCCAGCAGTGAGAGAGAGGGGTACATTCAGTACTTC	CASSEREGYIQYF
-	TRBJ2-7	-	TRBV29-1	TGCAGCGTTACTGCCCCCGGGGGTCTTTACTACGAGCAGTACTTC	CSVTAPGGLYYEQYF
-	TRBJ2-5	-	TRBV28	TGTGCCAGCAGCCGGATGACAAAGTCCGAGACCCAGTACTTC	CASSRMTKSETQYF
-	TRBJ2-7	-	TRBV5-5	TGTGCCAGCAGCTTGGGACTGTCCTCCTACGAGCAGTACTTC	CASSLGLSSYEQYF
-	TRBJ2-7	-	TRBV20-1	TGCAGTGCTCCTACCCTCCCGTACGAGCAGTACTTC	CSAPTLPYEQYF
TRBD2	TRBJ2-5	few	TRBV7-2	TGTGCCAGCAGCTTAGCTCTAGCGGGAGGGTTAGAGACCCAGTACTTC	CASSLALAGGLETQYF
TRBD1	TRBJ1-1	many	TRBV7-9	TGTGCCAGCAGCCTACAAGGGACAGGGTTCACTGAAGCTTTCTTT	CASSLQGTGFTEAFF
-	TRBJ2-5	few	TRBV5-1	TGCGCCAGCAGCACGGACAGAGGCGTAGAGACCCAGTACTTC	CASSTDRGVETQYF
-	TRBJ1-2	-	TRBV6-1	TGTGCCAGCAGTGAGACATACGGGTACTATGGCTACACCTTC	CASSETYGYYGYTF
TRBD1	TRBJ1-2	few	TRBV29-1	TGCAGCGTTGAAGGAGGGGGCTGGGGCTACACCTTC	CSVEGGGWGYTF
-	TRBJ1-3	-	TRBV18	TGTGCCAGCTCACCACAGGCCGTAAAAGGAAACACCATATATTTT	CASSPQAVKGNTIYF
-	TRBJ2-7	-	TRBV24-1	TGTGCCACCAGTGACACCGGGTATTCCTACGAGCAGTACTTC	CATSDTGYSYEQYF
TRBD2	TRBJ2-4	many	TRBV20-1	TGCAGTGCTAGACTGGGGGGGAACATTCAGTACTTC	CSARLGGNIQYF
-	TRBJ2-7	few	TRBV7-9	TGTGCCAGCAGTTTGGGTTTTTACGAGCAGTACTTC	CASSLGFYEQYF
-	TRBJ2-7	few	TRBV12-3/TRBV12-4	TGTGCCAGCAGTTTACGAAGGGGCCACGAGCAGTACTTC	CASSLRRGHEQYF